These T cell receptor beta chains were read from a single sample in a study of T-cell reconstitution after alpha-beta-depleted transplantation in children. TCRdb reprocessed the PCR reads with MiXCR, giving one entry per CDR3 protein. The repertoire holds roughly 120,000 distinct CDR3 sequences, around 10% seen once, with less than 40% in the top ten. Sample: PBMCs, taken before TCRalphabeta/CD19-depleted stem cell transplant. Receptor source: a boy aged 2 to 9 with acute lymphoblastic leukemia, due to receive a stem cell transplant. Both conserved end residues are trimmed from each CDR3.

v_call	j_call	cdr3_aa
TRBV9	TRBJ1-2	ASSETANYGYT
TRBV5-1	TRBJ2-7	ASSLRLGRDEQY
TRBV5-1	TRBJ2-1	ASRNRLVGYNEQF
TRBV10-3	TRBJ2-7	AIGGYEQY
TRBV4-1	TRBJ1-4	ASSPGWTATNEKLF
TRBV6-6	TRBJ1-1	ASGSWNTEAF
TRBV5-1	TRBJ1-1	ASSLVIGTGNTEAF
TRBV5-2	TRBJ2-7	AMGPGLGLIPGLARDYEQY
TRBV19	TRBJ2-1	ASSRRTEYNEQF
TRBV6-5	TRBJ2-2	ASSYGPGGGDPNTGELF
TRBV6-5	TRBJ2-1	ASSLDRGTEQF
TRBV30	TRBJ1-4	AWSDPRRGEKLF
TRBV28	TRBJ2-7	ASSLGGAGGPYEQY
TRBV3-1	TRBJ1-2	ASSQSGQGEYGYT
TRBV25-1	TRBJ2-7	ASSEMKRASYEQY
TRBV20-1	TRBJ2-2	SARDRLAVNTGELF
TRBV6-1	TRBJ2-1	ASGVMDRTGEQF
TRBV12-3/TRBV12-4	TRBJ2-7	ASSLNSGREVH
TRBV5-6	TRBJ2-1	ASSLWAGPPYNEQF
TRBV27	TRBJ1-5	ASSLLSNQPQH
TRBV5-1	TRBJ2-1	ASSLGGTGVNEQF
TRBV5-1	TRBJ2-2	ASSLHSQGGELF
TRBV29-1	TRBJ1-1	SVELQKTGWNTEAF
TRBV12-3/TRBV12-4	TRBJ1-2	ASSLRLNVEGQGGNGYT
TRBV7-6	TRBJ2-2	ASSRNYPNTGELF
TRBV3-1	TRBJ1-2	ASSQEVRAYGYT
TRBV7-8	TRBJ2-1	ASSLLGSGRESSYNEQF
TRBV15	TRBJ2-3	ATSNPPLAGVLDTQY
TRBV5-1	TRBJ1-1	ASSLGAATEAF
TRBV25-1	TRBJ1-3	ASRGGQKFGNTIY
TRBV6-2/TRBV6-3	TRBJ2-7	ASSYKTYEQY
TRBV25-1	TRBJ2-1	ASSEWGSGLIKHNEQF
TRBV20-1	TRBJ1-6	SASGGAVGSPLH
TRBV29-1	TRBJ1-1	SVARQGATEAF
TRBV6-5	TRBJ1-2	ATLRTGYGYT
TRBV5-1	TRBJ1-1	ASSFRTGQGTEAF
TRBV11-3	TRBJ2-3	ASSLVGGGGSDTQY
TRBV29-1	TRBJ2-7	SVEAREPYEQY
TRBV7-9	TRBJ2-7	ASSLGGGGRRSYEQY
TRBV7-9	TRBJ2-7	ASSLRGELYEQY
TRBV20-1	TRBJ1-1	SAGSERSLSTEAF
TRBV2	TRBJ2-7	ASKAFKGAEGEQY
TRBV4-1	TRBJ2-1	ASSQDEGGGYNEQF
TRBV12-3/TRBV12-4	TRBJ1-1	ASSLVPVRQAEAF
TRBV5-5	TRBJ2-7	ASSLGQHLYEQY
TRBV5-1	TRBJ2-4	ASSLEGDSRVGIQY
TRBV30	TRBJ1-3	AWSPPRTAGNTIY
TRBV30	TRBJ1-5	AWSSGGGQPQH
TRBV18	TRBJ2-7	ASSQPGQGTYEQY